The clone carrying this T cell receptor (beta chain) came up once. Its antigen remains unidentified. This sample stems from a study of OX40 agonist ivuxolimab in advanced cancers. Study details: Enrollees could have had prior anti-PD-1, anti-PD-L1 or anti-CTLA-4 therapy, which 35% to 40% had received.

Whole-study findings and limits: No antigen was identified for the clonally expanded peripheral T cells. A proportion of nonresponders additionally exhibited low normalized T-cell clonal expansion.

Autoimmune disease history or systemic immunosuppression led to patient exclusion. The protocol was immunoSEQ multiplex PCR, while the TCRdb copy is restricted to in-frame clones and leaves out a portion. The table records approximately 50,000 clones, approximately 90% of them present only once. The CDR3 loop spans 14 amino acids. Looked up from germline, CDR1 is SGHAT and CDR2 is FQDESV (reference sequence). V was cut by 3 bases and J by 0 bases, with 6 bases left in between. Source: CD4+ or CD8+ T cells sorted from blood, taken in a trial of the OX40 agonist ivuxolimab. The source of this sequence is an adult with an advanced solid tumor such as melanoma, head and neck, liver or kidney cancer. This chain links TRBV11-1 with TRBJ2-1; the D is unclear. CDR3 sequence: CASSFQGSYNEQFF. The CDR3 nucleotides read TGTGCCAGCAGCTTCCAAGGCTCCTACAATGAGCAGTTCTTC. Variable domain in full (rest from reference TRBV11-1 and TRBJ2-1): EAEVAQSPRYKITEKSQAVAFWCDPISGHATLYWYRQILGQGPELLVQFQDESVVDDSQLPKDRFSAERLKGVDSTLKIQPAELGDSAMYLCASSFQGSYNEQFFGPGTRLTVL.